This TCR beta chain was identified during a study of T cells after yellow fever vaccination. Via MiXCR, TCRdb re-called the 5' RACE reads, giving one row per CDR3 protein. The table has about 340,000 distinct CDR3 sequences, roughly 9.4% seen once. The CDR3 has 14 amino acids. With 4 bases removed from V and 0 bases from J, the gap between germline ends came to 10 bases. Germline loops: CDR1 SGHDT, CDR2 YYEEEE. This clonotype was seen repeatedly, ten times or more. The starting material was PBMCs, obtained on the day of the first yellow fever vaccination. This TCR was recovered from a man aged 18 to 30 who received the YFV17D yellow fever vaccine. This chain connects TRBV5-6 to TRBJ1-1; D possibly corresponds to TRBD1 (5 bases). CDR3 DNA sequence: TGTGCCAGCAGCATGGACATCATGAACACTGAAGCTTTCTTT. This sequence encodes CASSMDIMNTEAFF.